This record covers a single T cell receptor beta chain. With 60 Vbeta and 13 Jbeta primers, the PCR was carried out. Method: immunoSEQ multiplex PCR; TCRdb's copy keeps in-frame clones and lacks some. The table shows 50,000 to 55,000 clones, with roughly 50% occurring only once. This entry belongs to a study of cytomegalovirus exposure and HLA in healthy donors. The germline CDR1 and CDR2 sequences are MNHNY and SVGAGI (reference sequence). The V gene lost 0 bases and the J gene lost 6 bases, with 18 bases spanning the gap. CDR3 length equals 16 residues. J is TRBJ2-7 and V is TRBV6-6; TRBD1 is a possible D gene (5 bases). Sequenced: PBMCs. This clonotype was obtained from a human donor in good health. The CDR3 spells CASSYSQGRVSGEQYF. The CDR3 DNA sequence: TGTGCCAGCAGTTACTCCCAGGGAAGGGTGTCCGGCGAGCAGTACTTC.